The 9 T cell receptor beta chains given below trace back to one sample, sequenced in a study of T-cell reconstitution after alpha-beta-depleted transplantation in children. TCRbeta library construction was performed incorporating unique molecular identifiers. TCRdb used MiXCR to reprocess the PCR reads, holding one entry per CDR3 protein. Seen here are about 100,000 distinct CDR3 sequences, 5% to 7% observed once, and the top ten hold roughly 23%. The material was PBMCs, mostly from graft donor cells, obtained 360 days after TCRalphabeta/CD19-depleted stem cell transplant. These receptors were obtained from a male patient aged 2 to 10 who had a stem cell transplant for acute lymphoblastic leukemia, so the T cells may come from the graft donor.

This clonotype was recorded at least ten times. The rearrangement joins TRBV27 to TRBJ2-1; D is possibly TRBD2 (6 bases). Trimming shortened V by 7 bases and J by 1 base, and 23 bases separated the two germline ends. CDR1 and CDR2 (germline): MNHEY, SMNVEV (reference sequence). This CDR3 has 18 amino acids. In nucleotides, the CDR3 is TGTGCCAGCACTTTCGGCCCTGGACTACCCTCTTCCTACAATGAGCAGTTCTTC. Translating gives CASTFGPGLPSSYNEQFF.

This clonotype was observed many times. This chain uses TRBV11-2 with TRBJ2-4, with 8 bases lining up with TRBD1. The CDR3 length is 15 residues. With 2 bases clipped from V and 3 bases from J, the junction kept 3 bases outside the gene matches. CDR1 SGHAT and CDR2 FQNNGV come from the germline V gene. This chain's CDR3 is CASSLSRGRKNIQYF. The CDR3 coding sequence is TGTGCCAGCAGCTTAAGCAGGGGGCGCAAAAACATTCAGTACTTC.

This clonotype was detected many times. The chain is built from TRBV20-1 and TRBJ2-1; 8 positions agree with TRBD2. Germline lookup yields CDR1 DFQATT and CDR2 SNEGSKA (reference sequence). V lost 1 base to trimming and J lost 1 base; unmatched junction nucleotides: 3. This CDR3 is built from 15 residues. In nucleotides, the CDR3 is TGCAGTGCTAGAGCAGCGGGAGCTTCCTACAATGAGCAGTTCTTC. Translation: CSARAAGASYNEQFF.

This clonotype has ten or more counts. V and J are TRBV9 and TRBJ2-5; TRBD2 agrees at 10 bases. The CDR3 spans 15 residues. The trim removed 4 bases at V and 5 bases at J, leaving 8 bases unmatched. Germline assignment: CDR1 SGDLS and CDR2 YYNGEE. The CDR3 is CASSLLTSGMETQYF. The CDR3 bases are TGTGCCAGCAGCCTCCTCACTAGCGGGATGGAGACCCAGTACTTC.

This clonotype was counted a few times. The chain recombines TRBV6-5 with TRBJ2-2, with TRBD2 identical over 12 bases. Germline V gives CDR1 MNHEY, CDR2 SVGAGI. The CDR3 totals 17 residues. V was pared by 2 bases and J by 4 bases, with 5 bases of the junction left unmatched. CDR3 amino acids: CASSYPGLAGITGELFF. CDR3 nucleotide sequence: TGTGCCAGCAGTTACCCGGGACTAGCGGGCATCACCGGGGAGCTGTTTTTT.

This clonotype was recorded at least ten times. The V gene is TRBV12-3 or TRBV12-4, the J gene TRBJ2-7; D might be TRBD1 (5 bases). V was shortened by 6 bases and J by 2 bases, with 11 bases between the two germline ends. CDR3 length: 13 amino acids. The CDR3 here is CASSWGQAYEQYF. The CDR3 DNA reads TGTGCCAGCAGCTGGGGCCAGGCCTACGAGCAGTACTTC.

In this sample, this clonotype turned up many times. The chain recombines TRBV7-2 with TRBJ1-1, with D perhaps matching TRBD1 (5 bases). Trimming took off 5 bases at V and 4 bases at J, with 11 bases between the two ends. Germline V CDR1 and CDR2: SGHTA, FQGNSA. This CDR3 has 13 residues. CDR3 in DNA: TGTGCCAGCAGCCTCGCAAGGGGCACTGAAGCTTTCTTT. This codes for CASSLARGTEAFF.

The sample holds many counts of this clonotype. The rearrangement uses TRBV5-5 and TRBJ2-4, with TRBD1 matching over 9 bases. The CDR3 has 13 amino acids. Germline V gene sequence: CDR1 SGHKS, CDR2 YYEKEE (reference sequence). V gave up 3 bases and J gave up 7 bases; unmatched junction bases: 2. CDR3 nucleotide sequence: TGTGCCAGCAGCTACGGGACAGGGAACATTCAGTACTTC. This codes for CASSYGTGNIQYF.

The V gene is TRBV24-1, the J gene TRBJ2-6; D remains ambiguous. Trimming stripped 2 bases from V and 2 bases from J, with 6 bases between. The CDR3 is made up of 15 amino acids. The germline gives CDR1 KGHDR, CDR2 SFDVKD. The CDR3 nucleotides are TGTGCCACCAGTGATTCTAAAGCTGGGGCCAACGTCCTGACTTTC. Its protein product is CATSDSKAGANVLTF.